A single sample is the source of the 26 T cell receptor beta chains below, sequenced in a study of shared clonotypes between healthy human individuals. Libraries were prepared by immunoSEQ multiplex PCR; TCRdb keeps only in-frame clonotypes and omits some of them. Of under 2,000,000 clones in the sample, roughly 95% are singletons; the top ten hold 1% to 1.5%. Terminally differentiated effector memory CD45RA+ cells were left out of the naive CD8 fraction, which was CD45RO-negative and positively selected for CCR7. The sample was naive CD8+ T cells sorted from blood. The receptor set was obtained from a man younger than 35 in good health.

The V call is TRBV6-1, the J call TRBJ1-5, with TRBD1 as a possible D gene (6 bases). Germline loops: CDR1 MNHNS, CDR2 SASEGT. V lost 2 bases, J lost 6 bases, and 14 bases lay in between. The CDR3 runs 15 residues. The CDR3 DNA sequence: TGTGCCAGCAGTGAAATTCTGGGGGCAGGTCAGCCCCAGCATTTT. Its protein is CASSEILGAGQPQHF.

The V and J genes are TRBV2 and TRBJ1-5, with 10 bases fitting TRBD1. Unmatched junction bases numbered 5, after V lost 6 bases and J lost 6 bases. The germline gives CDR1 SNHLY, CDR2 FYNNEI. This CDR3 is built from 14 residues. The CDR3 DNA sequence: TGTGCCAGCAGCGGGACAGGGGCTGTTCAGCCCCAGCATTTT. Translating it yields CASSGTGAVQPQHF.

The V gene is TRBV2, the J gene TRBJ2-3; no clear D. The V and J ends lost 7 bases and 5 bases respectively, with 10 bases between them. Germline loops: CDR1 SNHLY, CDR2 FYNNEI. The CDR3 spans 12 residues. CDR3 nucleotides: TGTGCCAGCATGGGTATAAGAGATACGCAGTATTTT. It specifies CASMGIRDTQYF. The full variable domain, completed using reference TRBV2 and TRBJ2-3, is EPEVTQTPSHQVTQMGQEVILRCVPISNHLYFYWYRQILGQKVEFLVSFYNNEISEKSEIFDDQFSVERPDGSNFTLKIRSTKLEDSAMYFCASMGIRDTQYFGPGTRLTVL.

The genes are TRBV5-1 and TRBJ2-7; weak D call: TRBD1 (5 bases). V gave up 4 bases and J gave up 2 bases, with 10 bases separating them. This CDR3 contains 13 residues. Germline V gene data show CDR1 as SGHRS and CDR2 as YFSETQ. The CDR3: CASSADSTYEQYF. The CDR3 DNA follows: TGCGCCAGCAGCGCCGACAGTACCTACGAGCAGTACTTC.

Concerning this clone itself: Other DNA sequences in the same sample also yield this CDR3. The chain joins TRBV7-9 to TRBJ2-6, with D uncertain. Germline V CDR1 and CDR2: SEHNR, FQNEAQ (reference sequence). V shed 1 base and J shed 2 bases, with 3 bases lying between them. The CDR3 contains 14 residues. CDR3 DNA sequence: TGTGCCAGCAGCTTAGGGGCTGGGGCCAACGTCCTGACTTTC. This gives the protein CASSLGAGANVLTF. The entire variable domain, with the rest obtained from reference TRBV7-9 and TRBJ2-6, is as follows: DTGVSQNPRHKITKRGQNVTFRCDPISEHNRLYWYRQTLGQGPEFLTYFQNEAQLEKSRLLSDRFSAERPKGSFSTLEIQRTEQGDSAMYLCASSLGAGANVLTFGAGSRLTVL.

This clone appeared once. Here the CDR3 reads CASSQDLGVGTTGTGELFF. The CDR3 DNA reads as TGCGCCAGCAGCCAAGATTTGGGGGTCGGGACTACCGGGACCGGGGAGCTGTTTTTT. The chain uses TRBV4-3 and TRBJ2-2; TRBD2 matches at 7 bases. V gave up 0 bases and J gave up 5 bases; unmatched junction bases: 15. CDR3 length equals 19 residues. In germline, CDR1 is LGHNA, CDR2 YSLEER.

The chain employs TRBV6-6 and TRBJ1-1; no clear D gene. There are 13 residues in the CDR3. Germline CDR1 is MNHNY and CDR2 is SVGAGI (reference sequence). V dropped 5 bases and J dropped 7 bases, with 14 bases sitting between them. The CDR3 DNA reads TGTGCCAGCAGTCTCACCCTATCAGGTGAAGCTTTCTTT. Encoded protein: CASSLTLSGEAFF.

The chain joins TRBV30 to TRBJ2-7, with D maybe TRBD2 (6 bases). Trimming removed 0 bases at V and 5 bases at J, with 17 bases between. Germline V gene lookup returns CDR1 GTSNPN and CDR2 SVGIG (reference sequence). CDR3 length equals 15 residues. CDR3 in DNA: TGTGCCTGGAGTGTAGTGTTCGGGAGTACCGACGAGCAGTACTTC. This encodes CAWSVVFGSTDEQYF. The variable domain in full, completed from reference TRBV30 and TRBJ2-7, reads SQTIHQWPATLVQPVGSPLSLECTVEGTSNPNLYWYRQAAGRGLQLLFYSVGIGQISSEVPQNLSASRPQDRQFILSSKKLLLSDSGFYLCAWSVVFGSTDEQYFGPGTRLTVT.

The chain recombines TRBV5-1 with TRBJ1-1; 8 bases line up with TRBD1. J lost 0 bases, V lost 7 bases, and 2 bases had no gene match. The CDR3 covers 13 residues. Germline assignment: CDR1 SGHRS and CDR2 YFSETQ. The CDR3: CASGTGMNTEAFF. The CDR3, as DNA: TGCGCCAGCGGGACAGGTATGAACACTGAAGCTTTCTTT.

The chain carries TRBV10-1 and TRBJ2-1, with D unclear. The V end lost 3 bases, the J end lost 7 bases, and 10 bases lay between the germline ends. CDR1 is WNHNN and CDR2 is SYGVQD in the germline V gene (reference sequence). The CDR3 runs to 13 residues. CDR3 region: CASSDPEGNEQFF. DNA for the CDR3: TGCGCCAGCAGTGATCCCGAAGGGAATGAGCAGTTCTTC.

This chain joins TRBV4-3 and TRBJ2-7, with no clear D. The CDR3 covers 16 residues. The V and J ends lost 1 base and 0 bases respectively, with 13 bases between them. The germline V gene has CDR1 LGHNA and CDR2 YSLEER. In DNA form, the CDR3 reads TGCGCCAGCAGCCAAGTCATTCAAACAGTCTCCTACGAGCAGTACTTC. Protein: CASSQVIQTVSYEQYF.

This chain links TRBV28 with TRBJ2-1; D possibly matches TRBD1 or TRBD2 (5 bases each). Germline lookup yields CDR1 MDHEN and CDR2 SYDVKM. V lost 2 bases and J lost 8, with 10 bases in between. This CDR3 has 13 amino acids. Here the CDR3 reads CASSLSEGHEQFF. The CDR3, as DNA: TGTGCCAGCAGTTTAAGTGAGGGACATGAGCAGTTCTTC.

The table lists this clone with a count of one. The chain carries TRBV27 and TRBJ2-1; the D gene is possibly TRBD2 (6 bases). V gave up 4 bases and J gave up 3 bases, with 13 bases separating them. Germline V gene lookup returns CDR1 MNHEY and CDR2 SMNVEV (reference sequence). The CDR3 runs 15 residues. In DNA form, the CDR3 reads TGTGCCAGCAGTTCCCGGGGTAGCGGCTACAATGAGCAGTTCTTC. Translated: CASSSRGSGYNEQFF.

The chain links TRBV11-2 to TRBJ2-3; 7 bases match TRBD2. V shed 5 bases and J 2 bases; nucleotides not matched to a gene: 10. CDR3 length: 16 amino acids. Per the germline V gene, CDR1 is SGHAT and CDR2 is FQNNGV. The CDR3 sequence: CASSPSPGGDTDTQYF. CDR3 nucleotide sequence: TGTGCCAGCAGCCCCTCCCCGGGGGGAGACACAGATACGCAGTATTTT.

The chain links TRBV27 to TRBJ1-2, with 11 bases aligning to TRBD1. The CDR3 is 15 amino acids. V gave up 5 bases and J gave up 5 bases; unmatched junction bases: 7. Germline V gives CDR1 MNHEY, CDR2 SMNVEV (reference sequence). The CDR3 DNA reads as TGTGCCAGCAGTCCTCGGACAGGGGGCAGGTATGGCTACACCTTC. Its translation: CASSPRTGGRYGYTF.

CDR3 bases: TGTGCCAGCAGTTTCAGCGGGACAGGGGGCGGGGAGCTGTTTTTT. Translation gives CASSFSGTGGGELFF. The chain links TRBV6-5 to TRBJ2-2; 11 bases fit TRBD1. Germline CDR1 and CDR2: MNHEY and SVGAGI. Trimming took 4 bases from V and 7 from J; bases not matched to a gene: 5. The CDR3 spans 15 residues.

With regard to this clone: Different DNA sequences within this sample yield the same CDR3. V is TRBV19 and J is TRBJ1-1; TRBD1 might be the D (5 bases). This CDR3 comprises 13 residues. V was shortened by 1 base and J by 5 bases, with 8 bases between the two germline ends. CDR1 is LNHDA and CDR2 is SQIVND in the germline V gene (reference sequence). DNA for the CDR3: TGTGCCAGTAGTATAGTTGGGGGAACTGAAGCTTTCTTT. This gives the protein CASSIVGGTEAFF.

The chain recombines TRBV7-8 with TRBJ1-6; D unclear. The CDR3 is 12 amino acids. V lost 5 bases to trimming and J lost 7 bases, with 6 bases between them. Germline CDR1 SGHVS, CDR2 FQNEAQ. The CDR3 loop is CASSPLNSPLHF. The CDR3 DNA is TGTGCCAGCAGCCCTCTGAATTCACCCCTCCACTTT.

On this clone itself: The same CDR3 can be traced to other DNA sequences in this sample. The J gene is TRBJ1-1, the V gene TRBV29-1; TRBD1 aligns across 8 bases. Germline V gene lookup returns CDR1 SQVTM and CDR2 ANQGSEA. V shed 7 bases and J 5 bases; nucleotides not matched to a gene: 3. This CDR3 comprises 11 residues. The CDR3 DNA follows: TGCAGCGGAACAGGGGGAACTGAAGCTTTCTTT. It codes for CSGTGGTEAFF.

The chain couples TRBV6-6 to TRBJ1-2, with a weak D call TRBD1 (6 bases). The CDR3 has 11 residues. Germline lookup yields CDR1 MNHNY and CDR2 SVGAGI (reference sequence). Trimming shortened V by 8 bases and J by 4 bases, and 8 bases separated the two germline ends. This CDR3 reads CASGGTYGYTF. The CDR3 coding sequence is TGTGCCAGCGGGGGCACCTATGGCTACACCTTC.

The genes are TRBV10-2 and TRBJ2-7; 7 nucleotides match TRBD2. CDR1 and CDR2 (germline): WSHSY, SAAADI. This CDR3 is 12 amino acids long. J gave up 5 bases and V 8 bases, and 6 bases lay outside the gene matches. Here the CDR3 reads CASSAGVNEQYF. The CDR3, as DNA: TGCGCCAGCTCTGCGGGAGTCAACGAGCAGTACTTC.

This chain uses TRBV7-9 with TRBJ2-7, with D possibly matching TRBD1 (6 bases). CDR1 SEHNR and CDR2 FQNEAQ come from the germline V gene (reference sequence). With 5 bases removed from V and 0 bases from J, the gap between germline ends came to 17 bases. CDR3 size: 16 residues. CDR3 nucleotides: TGTGCCAGCAGCCCTTCAGGGGCAGGGAACTCCTACGAGCAGTACTTC. Translated: CASSPSGAGNSYEQYF.

The rearrangement joins TRBV13 to TRBJ2-7; D perhaps matches TRBD2 (5 bases). CDR1 is PRHDT and CDR2 is FYEKMQ in the germline V gene (reference sequence). The CDR3 spans 13 residues. The CDR3 spells CASAEAAFYEQYF. In DNA, the CDR3 is TGTGCAAGCGCGGAAGCGGCCTTCTACGAGCAGTACTTC.

The chain's CDR3 is CASSYAPTSGGEQYF. The CDR3 nucleotides read TGTGCCAGCAGTTACGCACCTACTTCAGGGGGCGAGCAGTACTTC. The rearrangement uses TRBV6-5 and TRBJ2-7, with TRBD1 matching 7 bases. This CDR3 region has 15 residues. The junction had 10 bases not matched to a gene; V was cut back by 2 bases and J by 6 bases. Looked up from germline, CDR1 is MNHEY and CDR2 is SVGAGI.

The chain employs TRBV6-5 and TRBJ2-5; maybe TRBD2 (6 bases). CDR3 length: 14 amino acids. Germline V lookup: CDR1 MNHEY, CDR2 SVGAGI. The V gene lost 3 bases and the J gene lost 6 bases, with 14 bases spanning the gap. CDR3 sequence (DNA): TGTGCCAGCAGTTATCGGGACTCCTTGCAGACCCAGTACTTC. Amino acid sequence: CASSYRDSLQTQYF.

As to this clone: At the DNA level, this CDR3 is encoded by other sequences in the same sample as well. V gene TRBV4-3 combines with J gene TRBJ2-7; TRBD2 matches 12 bases. V was clipped by 0 bases and J by 3 bases; unmatched bases: 3. The CDR3 is 16 residues long. CDR1 and CDR2 (germline): LGHNA, YSLEER. Here the CDR3 DNA reads TGCGCCAGCAGCCAAGATCTGACTAGCGGGAGCTACGAGCAGTACTTC. Its protein product is CASSQDLTSGSYEQYF.